Given below is one T cell receptor (beta chain) in context. This record belongs to a study of blood T cell repertoires in COVID-19. The wider study: T cells, B-cell-depleted T cells, or PBMCs provided the cDNA or gDNA that served as material.

In the source study's methods: The authors estimated nucleated cell counts from reference gene primer amplification. The method was immunoSEQ multiplex PCR; TCRdb's version includes in-frame clones alone and lacks a portion of them. D and trimming come from the DNA, and the V and J calls and clone size come from that table. This sample has 250,000 or so clones; around four fifths occur once, and the top ten carry approximately 1.8%. The length of the CDR3 is 18 residues. Trimming removed 0 bases at V and 2 bases at J, with 17 bases between. Germline-derived CDR1 and CDR2 are SGHRS and YFSETQ. This chain connects TRBV5-1 to TRBJ1-4; no clear D gene. The clonotype originates from a man aged 25-45 years who had recovered from COVID-19. The sequencing sample was made of peripheral blood. CDR3 sequence reads: CASSLEFLSPSTNEKLFF. CDR3 bases: TGCGCCAGCAGCTTGGAATTCCTTTCTCCTTCGACTAATGAAAAACTGTTTTTT.